The T cell receptor beta chain under discussion was sequenced for a study of beta chain features in type 1 diabetes. Broader study findings: TCRB rearrangement may or may not be influenced by HLA type; here this remained unresolved. More deletions and fewer insertions at VDJ junctions were seen in type 1 diabetes patients. Type 1 diabetes patients had TCRB CDR3s that were shorter (moderately but significantly so) in all four CD4+ subsets.

Expressed TCRB transcripts were sequenced because the entire RNA isolate underwent reverse transcription. TCRdb's table, derived via immunoSEQ multiplex PCR, lists solely in-frame clones and lacks some. The sample contains roughly 340,000 clones, around an eighth of which appear only once. The V segment lost 5 bases and the J segment 0 bases; nucleotides outside the gene matches: 4. Germline CDR1 is SGHVS and CDR2 is FQNEAQ. The CDR3 has 15 amino acids. This clone was seen more than once but under ten times. Its cognate antigen is unknown. The chain combines TRBV7-8 with TRBJ2-3, with 8 bases lining up with TRBD2. The sequencing input was naive CD4+ T cells from blood. The receptor comes from a woman between 18 and 29 years old with type 1 diabetes. The CDR3 bases are TGTGCCAGCAGCGTTAGCGGGATGAGCACAGATACGCAGTATTTT. Translated: CASSVSGMSTDTQYF.